This TCR beta chain emerged from a study of post-analysis software for immune sequencing data. As concerns this clonotype: The target antigen is unknown. The junction departs from the called germline gene at one end, perhaps through a read error.

Unique molecular identifiers were carried by the TCR beta cDNA libraries. TCRdb used MiXCR to reprocess the PCR reads, holding one entry per CDR3 protein. Among some 800,000 distinct CDR3 sequences listed, 35% to 55% were seen once. The CDR3 covers 13 residues. CDR1 MNHEY and CDR2 SVGEGT come from the germline V gene. Study outcomes and limitations: Roughly five TRBV segments appeared more often in patients than in controls, and TRBV5-6, TRBV5-1 and TRBV20-1 were among these. F measure grouped same-batch samples tightly together.

The sample taken for sequencing was blood. This sequence originates from a girl aged 10-17 years with multiple sclerosis. The rearrangement joins TRBV6-2 or TRBV6-3 to TRBJ2-4; 10 bases are a match to TRBD2. The assigned J gene may be wrong: the sequence end matches TRBJ2-7 better. CDR3 DNA sequence: TGTGGCAGCAGTAGCGGGGGGAATTACGAGCAGTACTTC. Its translation is CGSSSGGNYEQYF.